This T cell receptor beta chain was found in a study of cytomegalovirus exposure and HLA in healthy donors. Findings and limits, study-wide: Several of the most significant clusters appeared, in a later analysis, to be linked to common viral pathogens.

This CDR3 is built from 15 residues. Trimming shortened V by 0 bases and J by 9 bases, and 16 bases separated the two germline ends. Germline CDR1 reads SGHTS; CDR2 reads YDEGEE. Worth noting for this clone: Its antigen is currently unknown.

With 60 Vbeta and 13 Jbeta primers, the PCR was carried out. TCRdb's copy holds only in-frame clones and misses some; the assay was immunoSEQ multiplex PCR. The sample has about 100,000 clones, under 80% seen once. The source material was PBMCs. V and J are TRBV5-8 and TRBJ1-5; TRBD1 might be the D (6 bases). The TCR originated in a woman aged 18-35 years in good health and CMV-seropositive. This chain's CDR3 is CASSLGQAKGVPQHF. CDR3 nucleotide sequence: TGTGCCAGCAGCTTGGGTCAAGCTAAGGGGGTGCCCCAGCATTTT.